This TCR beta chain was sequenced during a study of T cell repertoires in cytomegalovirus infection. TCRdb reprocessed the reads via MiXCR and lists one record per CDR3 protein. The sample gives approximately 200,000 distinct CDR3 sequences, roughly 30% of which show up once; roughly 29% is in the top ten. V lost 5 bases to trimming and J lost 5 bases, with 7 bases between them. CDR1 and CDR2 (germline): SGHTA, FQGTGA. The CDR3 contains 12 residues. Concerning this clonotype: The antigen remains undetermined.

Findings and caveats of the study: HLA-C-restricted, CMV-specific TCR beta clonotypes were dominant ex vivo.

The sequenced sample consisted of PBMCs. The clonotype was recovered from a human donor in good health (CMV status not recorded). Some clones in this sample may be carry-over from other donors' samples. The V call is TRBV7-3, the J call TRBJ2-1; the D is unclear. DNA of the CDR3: TGTGCCAGCAGCCCCCAAAACAATGAGCAGTTCTTC. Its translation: CASSPQNNEQFF.